The 25 T cell receptor beta chains below come from one sample, sequenced in a study of cytomegalovirus exposure and HLA in healthy donors. This PCR relied on a set of 60 Vbeta primers and 13 Jbeta primers. The data were produced by immunoSEQ multiplex PCR, yet TCRdb's version contains in-frame clones alone and is incomplete. This sample has about 250,000 clones, with approximately 80% found just once. What was sequenced was PBMCs. These receptors all come from a girl aged 2 to 9 in good health and CMV-seronegative.

This sequence joins TRBV5-1 and TRBJ2-7, with 7 bases lining up with TRBD2. Unmatched junction bases numbered 7, after V lost 1 base and J lost 3 bases. CDR3 size: 15 residues. Germline loops: CDR1 SGHRS, CDR2 YFSETQ. DNA for the CDR3: TGCGCCAGCAGCTTGTCGCGGGAGTCGCGCTACGAGCAGTACTTC. It translates to CASSLSRESRYEQYF. Using reference TRBV5-1 and TRBJ2-7 for the parts outside the CDR3, the full variable domain is KAGVTQTPRYLIKTRGQQVTLSCSPISGHRSVSWYQQTPGQGLQFLFEYFSETQRNKGNFPGRFSGRQFSNSRSEMNVSTLELGDSALYLCASSLSRESRYEQYFGPGTRLTVT.

This chain joins TRBV29-1 and TRBJ2-5, with D possibly TRBD2 on 6 matching bases. The CDR3 spans 13 residues. Trimming removed 4 bases from V and 11 bases from J, with 20 bases in between. The germline V gene encodes CDR1 SQVTM and CDR2 ANQGSEA. CDR3: CSVVEGSVSKQYF. In nucleotides, the CDR3 is TGCAGCGTTGTGGAGGGGTCCGTCTCCAAGCAGTACTTC.

This clone appeared a single time. V gene TRBV29-1 combines with J gene TRBJ2-1; no firm D call. The CDR3 covers 14 residues. CDR1 and CDR2 (germline): SQVTM, ANQGSEA. The V gene lost 2 bases and the J gene lost 0 bases, with 8 bases spanning the gap. CDR3 DNA: TGCAGCGTTGAACGTCCGAGCTCCTACAATGAGCAGTTCTTC. Translated, it gives CSVERPSSYNEQFF.

The rearrangement links TRBV18 to TRBJ2-7, with 7 bases identical to TRBD2. This CDR3 comprises 15 residues. The germline V gene encodes CDR1 KGHSH and CDR2 LQKENI. The J segment lost 2 bases and the V segment lost 6 bases, leaving 10 bases of the junction unmatched. The CDR3 DNA reads as TGTGCCAGCTCGCTGGGGGGAGGGCCTACCTACGAGCAGTACTTC. It codes for CASSLGGGPTYEQYF. The entire variable domain, with the rest obtained from reference TRBV18 and TRBJ2-7, is as follows: NAGVMQNPRHLVRRRGQEARLRCSPMKGHSHVYWYRQLPEEGLKFMVYLQKENIIDESGMPKERFSAEFPKEGPSILRIQQVVRGDSAAYFCASSLGGGPTYEQYFGPGTRLTVT.

The gene calls are TRBV5-1 and TRBJ1-1; D remains unclear. Germline loops: CDR1 SGHRS, CDR2 YFSETQ. V was pared by 1 base and J by 0 bases, with 7 bases between. The CDR3 contains 14 residues. The CDR3 protein is CASSLSLMNTEAFF. The CDR3 DNA reads as TGCGCCAGCAGCTTGTCGCTAATGAACACTGAAGCTTTCTTT.

V usage is TRBV6-1 and J usage is TRBJ2-4; 8 bases are shared with TRBD1. Germline V gives CDR1 MNHNS, CDR2 SASEGT. The length of the CDR3 is 16 residues. V shed 0 bases and J 1 base; nucleotides not matched to a gene: 2. In DNA, the CDR3 is TGTGCCAGCAGTGAAGCTACAGGGGGGGCCAAAAACATTCAGTACTTC. Protein: CASSEATGGAKNIQYF.

The chain carries TRBV29-1 and TRBJ2-3; D might be TRBD1 (6 bases). V dropped 6 bases and J dropped 3 bases, with 19 bases sitting between them. The CDR3 spans 15 residues. Germline values: CDR1 SQVTM, CDR2 ANQGSEA. The chain's CDR3 is CSVGKSTGWTDTQYF. The CDR3, as DNA: TGCAGCGTCGGAAAGTCGACAGGTTGGACAGATACGCAGTATTTT.

This clone has just one count. The rearrangement joins TRBV6-1 to TRBJ2-2; the match to TRBD2 covers 8 bases. Trimming at V came to 7 bases and at J to 1 base, leaving 5 bases not matched to a gene. In germline, CDR1 is MNHNS, CDR2 SASEGT. The CDR3 contains 15 residues. In DNA form, the CDR3 reads TGTGCCAGCACGACGGGACTAGTGAACACCGGGGAGCTGTTTTTT. Amino acids: CASTTGLVNTGELFF.

V usage is TRBV6-5 and J usage is TRBJ2-7; 8 bases line up with TRBD2. V gave up 5 bases and J gave up 3 bases; unmatched junction bases: 6. In germline, CDR1 is MNHEY, CDR2 SVGAGI. CDR3 size: 14 residues. In nucleotides, the CDR3 is TGTGCCAGCAGTCGGGGGGGGCATTTCTACGAGCAGTACTTC. Its translation is CASSRGGHFYEQYF.

The chain couples TRBV19 to TRBJ2-1; TRBD2 agrees at 10 bases. V lost 4 bases, J lost 6 bases, and 0 bases stayed unmatched. The CDR3 length is 13 residues. Germline V gene data show CDR1 as LNHDA and CDR2 as SQIVND (reference sequence). CDR3 nucleotides: TGTGCCAGTAGTACTAGCGGGAGCAATGAGCAGTTCTTC. Its translation: CASSTSGSNEQFF.

The chain combines TRBV7-8 with TRBJ2-3, with a possible D match to TRBD2 (6 bases). The CDR3 spans 15 residues. Trimming left V 1 base short and J 2 bases short, with 10 bases between. Germline V lookup: CDR1 SGHVS, CDR2 FQNEAQ. The DNA for the CDR3 is TGTGCCAGCAGCTTAGGAAGGAGGGACACAGATACGCAGTATTTT. Amino acids: CASSLGRRDTDTQYF.

This clone was picked up one time. This sequence joins TRBV7-2 and TRBJ2-5; D perhaps matches TRBD2 (6 bases). CDR3 length equals 13 residues. Trimming shortened V by 3 bases and J by 5 bases, and 10 bases separated the two germline ends. Germline V CDR1 and CDR2: SGHTA, FQGNSA. The CDR3: CASSLEGRETQYF. The CDR3 region has the DNA TGTGCCAGCAGCTTGGAGGGGAGGGAGACCCAGTACTTC.

The chain is built from TRBV6-1 and TRBJ1-1; TRBD1 agrees at 8 bases. This CDR3 comprises 14 residues. Trimming cost V 6 bases and J 1 base; bases outside gene matches: 4. From germline, CDR1 is MNHNS and CDR2 SASEGT. CDR3 protein: CASSQGAGNTEAFF. CDR3 nucleotide sequence: TGTGCCAGCAGCCAGGGGGCTGGGAACACTGAAGCTTTCTTT.

This clone was observed a single time. This rearrangement joins TRBV10-1 to TRBJ2-5; 9 positions agree with TRBD2. The germline V gene encodes CDR1 WNHNN and CDR2 SYGVQD (reference sequence). V shed 6 bases and J 2 bases; nucleotides not matched to a gene: 7. This CDR3 is built from 15 residues. DNA for the CDR3: TGCGCCAGCAGCCCTCTAGCGGGGAAGCAAGAGACCCAGTACTTC. This sequence encodes CASSPLAGKQETQYF.

V gene TRBV4-1 combines with J gene TRBJ2-1, with TRBD2 as a possible D gene (5 bases). Germline V gene sequence: CDR1 MGHRA, CDR2 YSYEKL. The CDR3 length is 16 residues. V was trimmed by 0 bases and J by 6 bases, leaving 15 bases between them. In nucleotides, the CDR3 is TGCGCCAGCAGCCAAGATCCAACGGGAACGGGCAATGAGCAGTTCTTC. This sequence encodes CASSQDPTGTGNEQFF.

The chain recombines TRBV5-1 with TRBJ2-1; tentatively, D is TRBD1 (6 bases). V lost 4 bases and J 4 bases, leaving 21 bases between the germline ends. The germline V gene has CDR1 SGHRS and CDR2 YFSETQ. The CDR3 totals 17 residues. For the CDR3, the DNA is TGCGCCAGCAGCGGAACTACAGGGTTCCCCGATTACAATGAGCAGTTCTTC. Protein: CASSGTTGFPDYNEQFF.

The chain recombines TRBV6-5 with TRBJ2-7; D is uncertain. Germline assignment: CDR1 MNHEY and CDR2 SVGAGI. V was cut by 0 bases and J by 3 bases, with 9 bases left in between. This CDR3 comprises 14 residues. Here the CDR3 DNA reads TGTGCCAGCAGTTACTCGTCTGCGGACTACGAGCAGTACTTC. It specifies CASSYSSADYEQYF.

The chain employs TRBV19 and TRBJ1-5; D possibly corresponds to TRBD1 (6 bases). Trimming stripped 7 bases from V and 1 base from J, with 11 bases between. CDR1 and CDR2 (germline): LNHDA, SQIVND (reference sequence). The CDR3 sequence is 14 residues long. CDR3 sequence (DNA): TGTGCCAGTAATTGGGGGCCGAGCAATCAGCCCCAGCATTTT. It specifies CASNWGPSNQPQHF.

This clone occurred a few times. The chain uses TRBV30 and TRBJ2-7; the D is unclear. CDR3 size: 12 residues. Germline V gene lookup returns CDR1 GTSNPN and CDR2 SVGIG (reference sequence). Trimming removed 2 bases from V and 3 bases from J, with 8 bases in between. In DNA, the CDR3 is TGTGCCTGGAGTTATACCTACTACGAGCAGTACTTC. Protein: CAWSYTYYEQYF. Drawing the rest from reference TRBV30 and TRBJ2-7, the complete variable domain is SQTIHQWPATLVQPVGSPLSLECTVEGTSNPNLYWYRQAAGRGLQLLFYSVGIGQISSEVPQNLSASRPQDRQFILSSKKLLLSDSGFYLCAWSYTYYEQYFGPGTRLTVT.

This chain joins TRBV4-1 and TRBJ1-4; 7 bases fit TRBD1. Germline V gives CDR1 MGHRA, CDR2 YSYEKL. The CDR3 runs 17 residues. V lost 2 bases to trimming and J lost 8 bases; unmatched junction nucleotides: 14. The CDR3 DNA reads TGCGCCAGCAGCCAAAACAAAATACAGGGGAATGGGGAAAAACTGTTTTTT. Translated: CASSQNKIQGNGEKLFF.

This clone has a single count. This rearrangement joins TRBV28 to TRBJ2-1; the match to TRBD2 covers 10 bases. Germline V gives CDR1 MDHEN, CDR2 SYDVKM. The CDR3 spans 13 residues. V lost 3 bases and J lost 12; bases outside the gene matches: 5. The CDR3 sequence: CASSFSSSGGQFF. CDR3 bases: TGTGCCAGCAGTTTTAGTTCTAGCGGGGGGCAGTTCTTC.

The V and J genes are TRBV7-2 and TRBJ2-5; TRBD2 agrees at 8 bases. There are 16 residues in the CDR3. The germline V gene encodes CDR1 SGHTA and CDR2 FQGNSA. Unmatched junction bases numbered 10, after V lost 5 bases and J lost 2 bases. In nucleotides, the CDR3 is TGTGCCAGCAGCGTCGACGTAGCGGGGCGACAAGAGACCCAGTACTTC. As protein: CASSVDVAGRQETQYF.

This chain uses TRBV6-5 with TRBJ1-2; weak D call: TRBD1 (6 bases). The CDR3 contains 13 residues. The V end lost 2 bases, the J end lost 4 bases, and 8 bases lay between the germline ends. Germline CDR1 MNHEY, CDR2 SVGAGI. Here the CDR3 reads CASSYPDSYGYTF. DNA of the CDR3: TGTGCCAGCAGTTACCCGGACAGCTATGGCTACACCTTC.

DNA of the CDR3: TGTGCCAGCAGCAAGACAGCCCCTAGCAATCAGCCCCAGCATTTT. This translates into CASSKTAPSNQPQHF. The chain links TRBV28 to TRBJ1-5; weak D call: TRBD1 (5 bases). V lost 6 bases to trimming and J lost 0 bases, with 12 bases between them. This CDR3 contains 15 residues. Germline lookup yields CDR1 MDHEN and CDR2 SYDVKM.

This chain links TRBV10-3 with TRBJ2-1; perhaps TRBD2 as D (6 bases). There are 17 residues in the CDR3. The germline V and J ends were trimmed by 3 bases and 2 bases, with 17 bases remaining between them. CDR1 ENHRY and CDR2 SYGVKD come from the germline V gene. The CDR3 DNA sequence: TGTGCCATCAGTGATAGGGAGGCGGGAAAGGCCTACAATGAGCAGTTCTTC. Protein sequence: CAISDREAGKAYNEQFF.